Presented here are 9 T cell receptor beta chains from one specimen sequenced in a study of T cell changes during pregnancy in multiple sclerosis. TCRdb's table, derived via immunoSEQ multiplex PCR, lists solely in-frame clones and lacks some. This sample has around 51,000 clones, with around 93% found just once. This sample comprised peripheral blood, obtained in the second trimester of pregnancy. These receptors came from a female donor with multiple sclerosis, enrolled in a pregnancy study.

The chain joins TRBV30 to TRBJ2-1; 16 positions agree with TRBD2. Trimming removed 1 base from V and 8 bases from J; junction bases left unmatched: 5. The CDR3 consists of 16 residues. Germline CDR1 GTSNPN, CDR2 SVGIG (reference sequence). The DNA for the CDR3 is TGTGCCTGGAGTGGGGGACTAGCGGGAGGGGGGGATGAGCAGTTCTTC. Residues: CAWSGGLAGGGDEQFF. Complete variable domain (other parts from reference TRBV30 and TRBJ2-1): SQTIHQWPATLVQPVGSPLSLECTVEGTSNPNLYWYRQAAGRGLQLLFYSVGIGQISSEVPQNLSASRPQDRQFILSSKKLLLSDSGFYLCAWSGGLAGGGDEQFFGPGTRLTVL.

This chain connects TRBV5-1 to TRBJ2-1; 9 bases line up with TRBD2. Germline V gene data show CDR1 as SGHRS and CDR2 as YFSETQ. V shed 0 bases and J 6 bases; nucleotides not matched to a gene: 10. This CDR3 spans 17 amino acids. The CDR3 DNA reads TGCGCCAGCAGCTTGGCCCTTAGCGGGAGTAAGGGCAATGAGCAGTTCTTC. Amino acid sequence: CASSLALSGSKGNEQFF.

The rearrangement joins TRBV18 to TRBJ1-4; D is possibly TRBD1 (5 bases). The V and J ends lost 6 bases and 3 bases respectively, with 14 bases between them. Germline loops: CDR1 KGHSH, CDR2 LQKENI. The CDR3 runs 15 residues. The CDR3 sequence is CASSPNRGANEKLFF. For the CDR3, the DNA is TGTGCCAGCTCGCCTAACCGGGGGGCTAATGAAAAACTGTTTTTT.

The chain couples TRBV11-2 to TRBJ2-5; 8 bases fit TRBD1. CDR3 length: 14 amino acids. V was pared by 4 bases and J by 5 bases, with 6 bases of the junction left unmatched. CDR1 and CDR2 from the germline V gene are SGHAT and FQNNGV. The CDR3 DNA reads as TGTGCCAGCAGCTCGACAGGGGCCCGCGAGACCCAGTACTTC. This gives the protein CASSSTGARETQYF.

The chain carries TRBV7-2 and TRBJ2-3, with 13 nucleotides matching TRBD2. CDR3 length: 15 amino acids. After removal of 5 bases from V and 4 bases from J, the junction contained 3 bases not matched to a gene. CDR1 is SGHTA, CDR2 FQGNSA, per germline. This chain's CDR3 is CASSGTSGRADTQYF. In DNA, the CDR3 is TGTGCCAGCAGCGGAACTAGCGGGAGGGCAGATACGCAGTATTTT.

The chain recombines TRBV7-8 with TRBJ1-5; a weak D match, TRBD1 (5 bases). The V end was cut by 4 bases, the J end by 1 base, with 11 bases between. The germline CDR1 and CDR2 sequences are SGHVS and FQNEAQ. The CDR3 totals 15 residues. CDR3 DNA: TGTGCCAGCAGCTCACAGGTTTTGAGCAATCAGCCCCAGCATTTT. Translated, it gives CASSSQVLSNQPQHF.

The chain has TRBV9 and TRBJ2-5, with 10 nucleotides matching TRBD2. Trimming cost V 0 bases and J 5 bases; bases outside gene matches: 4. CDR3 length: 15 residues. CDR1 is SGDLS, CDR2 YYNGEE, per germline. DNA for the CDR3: TGTGCCAGCAGCGTAGGTAGCGGGAGGTGGGAGACCCAGTACTTC. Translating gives CASSVGSGRWETQYF. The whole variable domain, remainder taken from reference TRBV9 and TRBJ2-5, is DSGVTQTPKHLITATGQRVTLRCSPRSGDLSVYWYQQSLDQGLQFLIQYYNGEERAKGNILERFSAQQFPDLHSELNLSSLELGDSALYFCASSVGSGRWETQYFGPGTRLLVL.

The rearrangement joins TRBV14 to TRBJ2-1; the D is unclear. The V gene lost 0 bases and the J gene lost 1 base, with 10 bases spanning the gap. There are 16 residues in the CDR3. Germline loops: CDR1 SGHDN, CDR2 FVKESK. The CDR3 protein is CASSQDMAVSYNEQFF. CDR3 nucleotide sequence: TGTGCCAGCAGCCAAGATATGGCGGTGTCCTACAATGAGCAGTTCTTC.

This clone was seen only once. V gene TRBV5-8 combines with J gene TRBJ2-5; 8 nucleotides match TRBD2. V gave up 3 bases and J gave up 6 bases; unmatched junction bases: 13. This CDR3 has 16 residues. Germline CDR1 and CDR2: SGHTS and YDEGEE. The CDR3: CASSSTVAGGGKTQYF. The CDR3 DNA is TGTGCCAGCAGCTCTACCGTTGCGGGAGGAGGGAAGACCCAGTACTTC.